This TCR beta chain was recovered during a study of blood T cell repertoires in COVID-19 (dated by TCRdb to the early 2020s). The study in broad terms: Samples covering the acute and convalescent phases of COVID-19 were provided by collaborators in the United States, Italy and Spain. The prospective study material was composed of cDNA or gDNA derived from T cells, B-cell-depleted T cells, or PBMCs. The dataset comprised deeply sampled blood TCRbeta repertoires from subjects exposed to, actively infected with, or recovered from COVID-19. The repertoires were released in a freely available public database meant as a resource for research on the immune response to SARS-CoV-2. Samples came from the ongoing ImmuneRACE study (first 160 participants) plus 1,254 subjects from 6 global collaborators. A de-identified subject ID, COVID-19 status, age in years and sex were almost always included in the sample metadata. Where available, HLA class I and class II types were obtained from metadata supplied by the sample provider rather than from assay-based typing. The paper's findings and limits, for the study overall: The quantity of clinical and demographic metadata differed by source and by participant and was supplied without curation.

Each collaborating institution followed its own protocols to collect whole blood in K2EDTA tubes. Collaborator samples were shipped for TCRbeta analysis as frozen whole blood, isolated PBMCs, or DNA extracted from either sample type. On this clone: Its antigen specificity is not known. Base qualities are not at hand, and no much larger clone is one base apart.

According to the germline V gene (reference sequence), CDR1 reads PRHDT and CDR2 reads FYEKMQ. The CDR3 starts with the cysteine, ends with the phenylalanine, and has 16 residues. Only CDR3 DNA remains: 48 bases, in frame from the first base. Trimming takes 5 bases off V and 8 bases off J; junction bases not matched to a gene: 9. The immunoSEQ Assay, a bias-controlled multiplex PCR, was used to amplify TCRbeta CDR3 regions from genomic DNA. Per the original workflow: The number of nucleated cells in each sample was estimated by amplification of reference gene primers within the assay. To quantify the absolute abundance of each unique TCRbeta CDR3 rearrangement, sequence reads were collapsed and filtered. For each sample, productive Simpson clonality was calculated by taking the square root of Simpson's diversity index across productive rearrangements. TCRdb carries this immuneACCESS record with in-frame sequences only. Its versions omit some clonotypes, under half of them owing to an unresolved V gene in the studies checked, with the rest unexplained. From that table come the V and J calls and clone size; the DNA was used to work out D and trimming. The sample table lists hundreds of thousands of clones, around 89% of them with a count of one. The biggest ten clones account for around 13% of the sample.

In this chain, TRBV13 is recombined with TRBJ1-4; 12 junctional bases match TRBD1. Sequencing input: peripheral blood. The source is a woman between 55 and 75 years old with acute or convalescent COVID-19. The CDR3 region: CASSPRDRGQREKLFF. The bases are TGTGCCAGCAGCCCTCGGGACAGGGGGCAAAGGGAAAAACTGTTTTTT.